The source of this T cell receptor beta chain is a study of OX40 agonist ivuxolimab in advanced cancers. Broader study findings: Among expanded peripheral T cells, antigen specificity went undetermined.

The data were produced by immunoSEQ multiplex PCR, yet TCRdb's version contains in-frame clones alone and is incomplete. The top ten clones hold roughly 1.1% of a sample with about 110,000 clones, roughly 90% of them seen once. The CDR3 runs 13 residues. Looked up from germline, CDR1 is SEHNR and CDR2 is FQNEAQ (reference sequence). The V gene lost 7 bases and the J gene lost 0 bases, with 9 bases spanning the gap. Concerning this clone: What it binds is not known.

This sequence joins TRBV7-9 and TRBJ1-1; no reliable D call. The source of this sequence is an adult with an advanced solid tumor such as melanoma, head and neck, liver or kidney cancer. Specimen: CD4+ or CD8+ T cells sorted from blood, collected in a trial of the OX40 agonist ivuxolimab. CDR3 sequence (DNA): TGTGCCAGCACCCCCGGGGTGAACACTGAAGCTTTCTTT. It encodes CASTPGVNTEAFF.